Only a few counts were recorded for the clone carrying this T cell receptor (beta chain). The data derive from a study of blood T cells in healthy people across ages. Sample-barcoded 5' priming and a J-beta primer mix drove a second PCR of about 7 to 11 cycles. TCRdb ran MiXCR on the 5' RACE reads and lists one entry per CDR3 protein. The sample yields 800,000 to 1,300,000 distinct CDR3 sequences, 20% to 25% seen once. CDR1 and CDR2 from the germline V gene are SQVTM and ANQGSEA. This CDR3 is built from 12 residues. V lost 6 bases, J lost 3 bases, and 11 bases lay in between. These same data were also listed under a study on T cells of mothers and their children.

Sequencing input: blood. The chain is built from TRBV29-1 and TRBJ1-2, with TRBD1 as a possible D gene (5 bases). This clonotype was sampled from a girl aged 2 to 10 in good health. The CDR3 DNA sequence: TGCAGCGTAGCCGCACAGGACTATGGCTACACCTTC. Translation gives CSVAAQDYGYTF.